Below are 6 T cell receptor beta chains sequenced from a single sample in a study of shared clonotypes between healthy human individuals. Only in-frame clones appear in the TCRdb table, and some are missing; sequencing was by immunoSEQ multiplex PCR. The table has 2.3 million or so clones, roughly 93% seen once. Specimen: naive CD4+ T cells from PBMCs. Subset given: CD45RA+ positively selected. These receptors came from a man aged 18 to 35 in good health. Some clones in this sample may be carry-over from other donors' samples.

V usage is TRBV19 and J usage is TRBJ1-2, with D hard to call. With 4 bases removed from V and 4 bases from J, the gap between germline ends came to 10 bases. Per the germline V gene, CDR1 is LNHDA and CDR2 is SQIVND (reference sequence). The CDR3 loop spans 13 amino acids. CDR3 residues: CASSTPLFYGYTF. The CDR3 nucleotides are TGTGCCAGTAGTACTCCCTTGTTCTATGGCTACACCTTC.

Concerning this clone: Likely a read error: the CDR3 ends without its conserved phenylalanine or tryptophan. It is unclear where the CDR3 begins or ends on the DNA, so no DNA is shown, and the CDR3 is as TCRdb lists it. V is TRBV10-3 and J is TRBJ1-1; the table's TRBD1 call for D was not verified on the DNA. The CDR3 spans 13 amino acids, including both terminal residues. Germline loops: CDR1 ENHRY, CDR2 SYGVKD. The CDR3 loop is CAISESWTDPPSP.

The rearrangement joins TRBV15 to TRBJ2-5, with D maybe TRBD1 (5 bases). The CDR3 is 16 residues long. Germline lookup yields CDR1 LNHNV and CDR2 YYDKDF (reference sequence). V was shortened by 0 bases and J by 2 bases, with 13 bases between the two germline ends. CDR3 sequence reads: CATSRDLTDSQETQYF. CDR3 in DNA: TGTGCCACCAGCAGAGACCTTACCGACAGTCAAGAGACCCAGTACTTC. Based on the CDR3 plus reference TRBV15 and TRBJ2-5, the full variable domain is DAMVIQNPRYQVTQFGKPVTLSCSQTLNHNVMYWYQQKSSQAPKLLFHYYDKDFNNEADTPDNFQSRRPNTSFCFLDIRSPGLGDTAMYLCATSRDLTDSQETQYFGPGTRLLVL.

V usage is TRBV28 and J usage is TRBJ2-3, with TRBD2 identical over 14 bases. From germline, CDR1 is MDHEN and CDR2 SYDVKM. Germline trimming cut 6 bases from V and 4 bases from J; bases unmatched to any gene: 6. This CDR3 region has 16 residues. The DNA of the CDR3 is TGTGCCAGCAGACAAGGGACTAGCGGGAGAGCAGATACGCAGTATTTT. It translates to CASRQGTSGRADTQYF. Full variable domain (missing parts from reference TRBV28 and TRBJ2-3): DVKVTQSSRYLVKRTGEKVFLECVQDMDHENMFWYRQDPGLGLRLIYFSYDVKMKEKGDIPEGYSVSREKKERFSLILESASTNQTSMYLCASRQGTSGRADTQYFGPGTRLTVL.

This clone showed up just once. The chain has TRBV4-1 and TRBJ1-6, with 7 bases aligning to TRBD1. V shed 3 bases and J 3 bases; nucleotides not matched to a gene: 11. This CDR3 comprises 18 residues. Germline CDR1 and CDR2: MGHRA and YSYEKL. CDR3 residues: CASSHRQGLGDYNSPLHF. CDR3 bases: TGCGCCAGCAGCCACCGACAGGGATTAGGGGACTATAATTCACCCCTCCACTTT.

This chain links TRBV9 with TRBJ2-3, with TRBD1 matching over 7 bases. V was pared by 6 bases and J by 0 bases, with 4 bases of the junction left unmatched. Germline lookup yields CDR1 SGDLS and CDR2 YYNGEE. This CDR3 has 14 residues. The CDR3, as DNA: TGTGCCAGCAAAGGGGACAGCAGCACAGATACGCAGTATTTT. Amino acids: CASKGDSSTDTQYF.